This T cell receptor (beta chain) appears in the sequencing data of a study of cytomegalovirus exposure and HLA in healthy donors. Findings and caveats of the study: Most TCR sequences showed up rarely, but some public TCRs showed up in many donors.

This table comes from immunoSEQ multiplex PCR, and its TCRdb copy is limited to in-frame clones, with some not included. This sample has 80,000 to 100,000 clones; roughly 87% occur once, and the top ten carry 5.5% to 7.5%. Germline V gene lookup returns CDR1 SGHNT and CDR2 YYREEE (reference sequence). V lost 4 bases and J lost 2, with 11 bases in between. The CDR3 contains 14 residues. The study drew the donors from its approximately 110-subject validation cohort, separate from the roughly 710-subject first cohort. Remarks on this clone: Its antigen is currently unknown. This sample also contains other DNA sequences that code for the same CDR3.

The receptor was derived from a man between 18 and 29 years old in good health and CMV-seropositive. The rearrangement uses TRBV5-4 and TRBJ2-3; D is possibly TRBD1 (5 bases). Sequences were obtained from PBMCs. The CDR3 coding sequence is TGTGCCAGCAGCCTTCAGGGTGCCACAGATACGCAGTATTTT. As protein: CASSLQGATDTQYF.